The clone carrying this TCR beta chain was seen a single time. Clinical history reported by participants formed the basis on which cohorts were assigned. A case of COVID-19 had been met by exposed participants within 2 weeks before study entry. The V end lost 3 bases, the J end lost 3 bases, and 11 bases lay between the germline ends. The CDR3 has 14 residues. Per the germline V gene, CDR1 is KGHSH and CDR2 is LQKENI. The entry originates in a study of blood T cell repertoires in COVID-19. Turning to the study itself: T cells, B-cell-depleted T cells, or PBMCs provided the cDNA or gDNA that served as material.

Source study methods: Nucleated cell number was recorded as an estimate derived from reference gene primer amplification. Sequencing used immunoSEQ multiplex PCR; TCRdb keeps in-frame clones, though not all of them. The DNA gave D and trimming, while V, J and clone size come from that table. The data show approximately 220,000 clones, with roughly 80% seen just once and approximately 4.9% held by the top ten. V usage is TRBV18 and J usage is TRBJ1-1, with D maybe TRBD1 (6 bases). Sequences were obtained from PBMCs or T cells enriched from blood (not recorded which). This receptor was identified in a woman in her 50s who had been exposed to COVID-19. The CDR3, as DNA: TGTGCCAGCTCACCTAGAGGGGGAGACACTGAAGCTTTCTTT. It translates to CASSPRGGDTEAFF.